This T cell receptor (beta chain) was profiled in a study of blood T cell repertoires in COVID-19. In this sample, this clone turned up once. CDR3 length: 14 amino acids. Per germline, CDR1 SGHNT and CDR2 YENEEA. V was pared by 7 bases and J by 1 base, with 12 bases between. The assay was immunoSEQ multiplex PCR, and TCRdb's table has in-frame clones only and misses some. The repertoire holds approximately 250,000 clones, with roughly 88% as singletons. The chain links TRBV11-3 to TRBJ2-3; a weak D match, TRBD1 (5 bases). The sample taken for sequencing was peripheral blood. This TCR derives from a man aged 30 to 39 who had recovered from COVID-19. This CDR3 reads CASTFLTGTDTQYF. In nucleotides, the CDR3 is TGTGCCAGCACCTTTTTGACAGGCACAGATACGCAGTATTTT. The full variable domain, with the rest looked up from reference TRBV11-3 and TRBJ2-3, is EAGVVQSPRYKIIEKKQPVAFWCNPISGHNTLYWYLQNLGQGPELLIRYENEEAVDDSQLPKDRFSAERLKGVDSTLKIQPAELGDSAVYLCASTFLTGTDTQYFGPGTRLTVL.